This TCR beta chain was obtained from a study of shared clonotypes between healthy human individuals. Findings and limits, study-wide: It was expected that sequencing depth would affect clonotype sharing among donors.

There are 16 residues in the CDR3. J was trimmed by 2 bases and V by 5 bases; bases with no gene match: 6. Per the germline V gene, CDR1 is MNHEY and CDR2 is SMNVEV (reference sequence). Remarks on this clone: Its antigen remains unknown.

Using immunoSEQ multiplex PCR, the repertoire was profiled, and TCRdb retains in-frame clones only, with some absent. The table records over a million clones, roughly 97% of them present only once. The receptor's source is a man aged 30 to 39 in good health. The gene calls are TRBV27 and TRBJ2-3, with 11 bases matching TRBD2. Material: naive CD4+ T cells sorted from blood. The subset here: CD45RA+ positively selected. The DNA of the CDR3 is TGTGCCAGCAGTAATCTAGCGGGAGGTTCCACAGATACGCAGTATTTT. This gives the protein CASSNLAGGSTDTQYF.